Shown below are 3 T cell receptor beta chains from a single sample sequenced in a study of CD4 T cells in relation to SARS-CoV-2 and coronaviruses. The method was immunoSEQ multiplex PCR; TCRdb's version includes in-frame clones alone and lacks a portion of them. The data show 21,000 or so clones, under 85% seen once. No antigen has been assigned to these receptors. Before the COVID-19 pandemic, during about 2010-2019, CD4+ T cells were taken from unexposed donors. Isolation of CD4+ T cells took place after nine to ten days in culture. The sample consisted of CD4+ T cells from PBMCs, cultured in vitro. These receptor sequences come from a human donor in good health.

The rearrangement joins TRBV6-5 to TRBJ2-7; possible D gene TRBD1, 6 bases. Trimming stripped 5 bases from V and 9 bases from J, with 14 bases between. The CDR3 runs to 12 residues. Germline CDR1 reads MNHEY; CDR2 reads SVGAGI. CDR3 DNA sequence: TGTGCCAGCAGTCCCGGTACACAGGGGCAGTACTTC. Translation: CASSPGTQGQYF.

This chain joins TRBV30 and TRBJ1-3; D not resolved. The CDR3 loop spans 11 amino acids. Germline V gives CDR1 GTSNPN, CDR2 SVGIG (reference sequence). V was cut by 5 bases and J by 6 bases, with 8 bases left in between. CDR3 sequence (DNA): TGTGCCTGGGGGAGGGTAAACACCATATATTTT. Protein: CAWGRVNTIYF.

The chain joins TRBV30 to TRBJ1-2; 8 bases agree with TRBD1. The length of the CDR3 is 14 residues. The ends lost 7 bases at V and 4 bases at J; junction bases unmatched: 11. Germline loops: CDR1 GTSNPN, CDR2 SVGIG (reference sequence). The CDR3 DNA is TGTGCCTCCAACCGGGACAGGACGACCTATGGCTACACCTTC. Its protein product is CASNRDRTTYGYTF.